The 20 T cell receptor beta chains below all came from one sample that was sequenced in a study of blood T cell repertoires in COVID-19. Measured with immunoSEQ multiplex PCR; TCRdb has only the in-frame clones, and not every one. The table records 90,000 to 120,000 clones, around 87% of them present only once. The specimen was peripheral blood. These receptors came from a man between 45 and 60 years old with acute or convalescent COVID-19.

This chain uses TRBV5-6 with TRBJ1-1, with D perhaps TRBD1 (5 bases). Trimming pared 2 bases from V and 5 bases from J, leaving 13 bases between. Germline CDR1 reads SGHDT; CDR2 reads YYEEEE. This CDR3 contains 14 residues. CDR3 residues: CASSFNRRGTEAFF. DNA of the CDR3: TGTGCCAGCAGCTTTAACAGGAGGGGTACTGAAGCTTTCTTT.

V gene TRBV2 combines with J gene TRBJ2-1; 7 bases fit TRBD2. CDR1 and CDR2 from the germline V gene are SNHLY and FYNNEI. V gave up 3 bases and J gave up 0 bases; unmatched junction bases: 14. The CDR3 sequence is 19 residues long. Here the CDR3 DNA reads TGTGCCAGCAGTGATCTTATCGGGCGGGAGAAGATCTCCTACAATGAGCAGTTCTTC. Encoded protein: CASSDLIGREKISYNEQFF.

V and J are TRBV5-1 and TRBJ2-1; D uncertain. The CDR3 runs 17 residues. The germline V and J ends were trimmed by 4 bases and 0 bases, with 17 bases remaining between them. Germline loops: CDR1 SGHRS, CDR2 YFSETQ. This CDR3 reads CASSMPDRQFSYNEQFF. The CDR3 bases are TGCGCCAGCAGCATGCCGGATAGACAATTCTCCTACAATGAGCAGTTCTTC.

The V and J genes are TRBV30 and TRBJ2-1; D unclear. This CDR3 contains 11 residues. In germline, CDR1 is GTSNPN, CDR2 SVGIG (reference sequence). V lost 1 base and J 8 bases, leaving 6 bases between the germline ends. The CDR3 sequence is CAWSGEDEQFF. In nucleotides, the CDR3 is TGTGCCTGGAGTGGAGAGGATGAGCAGTTCTTC.

The chain carries TRBV7-9 and TRBJ2-7; D possibly corresponds to TRBD2 (6 bases). The V gene's germline CDR1 is SEHNR and CDR2 FQNEAQ (reference sequence). This CDR3 comprises 15 residues. Trimming pared 5 bases from V and 5 bases from J, leaving 19 bases between. The CDR3 is CASSPPRGKFNEQYF. DNA of the CDR3: TGTGCCAGCAGCCCCCCTCGGGGGAAATTTAACGAGCAGTACTTC.

The gene calls are TRBV2 and TRBJ2-7; perhaps TRBD2 as D (5 bases). CDR3 length: 13 amino acids. The V end was cut by 4 bases, the J end by 7 bases, with 14 bases between. Germline CDR1 reads SNHLY; CDR2 reads FYNNEI. The CDR3 region has the DNA TGTGCCAGCAGTGTGGCGGGCATGGGGGAGCAGTACTTC. Its protein is CASSVAGMGEQYF.

The rearrangement uses TRBV6-5 and TRBJ2-7; possibly TRBD1 for D (6 bases). This CDR3 spans 13 amino acids. CDR1 is MNHEY and CDR2 is SVGAGI in the germline V gene. V was trimmed by 6 bases and J by 1 base, leaving 10 bases between them. CDR3 in DNA: TGTGCCAGCAGGGACAGTGCGTCCTACGAGCAGTACTTC. It translates to CASRDSASYEQYF.

This chain connects TRBV6-4 to TRBJ2-1; 12 bases line up with TRBD2. With 5 bases clipped from V and 4 bases from J, the junction kept 6 bases outside the gene matches. Per the germline V gene, CDR1 is MRHNA and CDR2 is SNTAGT. The CDR3 has 16 amino acids. As DNA, the CDR3 is TGTGCCAGCAGTCTAGCGGGAGGGCTTTCATACAATGAGCAGTTCTTC. Translated: CASSLAGGLSYNEQFF.

This chain links TRBV19 with TRBJ2-7; 10 nucleotides agree with TRBD2. V dropped 3 bases and J dropped 3; count of bases not matched to a gene: 5. Germline-derived CDR1 and CDR2 are LNHDA and SQIVND (reference sequence). The CDR3 has 15 residues. CDR3 region: CASSMGLASIYEQYF. CDR3 nucleotides: TGTGCCAGTAGTATGGGACTAGCGTCGATCTACGAGCAGTACTTC.

The gene calls are TRBV6-5 and TRBJ2-3; perhaps TRBD2 as D (5 bases). Trimming shortened V by 0 bases and J by 5 bases, and 12 bases separated the two germline ends. This CDR3 is built from 15 residues. Looked up from germline, CDR1 is MNHEY and CDR2 is SVGAGI. The CDR3 region is CASSYSGGLGDTQYF. The CDR3 bases are TGTGCCAGCAGTTACTCGGGCGGGTTGGGAGATACGCAGTATTTT.

The chain uses TRBV15 and TRBJ1-2, with D possibly matching TRBD1 (5 bases). The length of the CDR3 is 15 residues. Germline V gene data show CDR1 as LNHNV and CDR2 as YYDKDF (reference sequence). Trimming took off 1 base at V and 7 bases at J, with 16 bases between the two ends. The CDR3 sequence is CATSRGGREAGGYTF. The CDR3 DNA reads as TGTGCCACCAGCAGAGGAGGCAGGGAAGCGGGTGGCTACACCTTC.

This chain uses TRBV3-1 (or the pseudogene TRBV3-2) with TRBJ2-3; TRBD2 agrees at 8 bases. The germline V gene encodes CDR1 LGHDT and CDR2 YNNKEL (reference sequence). V dropped 8 bases and J dropped 4; count of bases not matched to a gene: 5. The CDR3 spans 13 residues. CDR3 region: CASRAGGADTQYF. CDR3 nucleotides: TGTGCCAGCCGGGCGGGAGGAGCAGATACGCAGTATTTT.

The J gene is TRBJ2-5, the V gene TRBV5-4; possible D gene TRBD2, 6 bases. CDR3 size: 14 residues. The V gene lost 0 bases and the J gene lost 2 bases, with 8 bases spanning the gap. Germline assignment: CDR1 SGHNT and CDR2 YYREEE (reference sequence). The DNA for the CDR3 is TGTGCCAGCAGCTTGGAGGGGAGGCAAGAGACCCAGTACTTC. This sequence encodes CASSLEGRQETQYF.

On this clone itself: This specimen includes other DNA sequences encoding the same CDR3. This CDR3 reads CASSRLAGGKTQYF. The CDR3 bases are TGTGCCAGCAGTCGCCTAGCGGGAGGGAAGACCCAGTACTTC. J is TRBJ2-5 and V is TRBV6-5; 12 bases match TRBD2. Germline V gives CDR1 MNHEY, CDR2 SVGAGI. This CDR3 is 14 amino acids long. With 5 bases clipped from V and 6 bases from J, the junction kept 4 bases outside the gene matches.

The chain joins TRBV10-3 to TRBJ2-7; maybe TRBD2 (5 bases). Trimming took off 2 bases at V and 0 bases at J, with 5 bases between the two ends. The CDR3 spans 13 residues. The germline V gene has CDR1 ENHRY and CDR2 SYGVKD. This CDR3 reads CAISEAGSYEQYF. Written as DNA, the CDR3 is TGTGCCATCAGTGAGGCGGGCTCCTACGAGCAGTACTTC.

With respect to this clone: Within the sample, other DNA sequences also encode this same CDR3. The chain has TRBV27 and TRBJ2-3; 7 bases match TRBD2. J lost 3 bases, V lost 0 bases, and 3 bases had no gene match. Looked up from germline, CDR1 is MNHEY and CDR2 is SMNVEV (reference sequence). The CDR3 is 15 residues long. The CDR3 coding sequence is TGTGCCAGCAGTTTATCGCGCGGGAGAACAGATACGCAGTATTTT. The encoded protein is CASSLSRGRTDTQYF.

J is TRBJ2-1 and V is TRBV28; D is perhaps TRBD1 (5 bases). Germline CDR1 MDHEN, CDR2 SYDVKM. The CDR3 spans 12 residues. The V and J ends lost 6 bases and 7 bases respectively, with 10 bases between them. CDR3 region: CASSKSGNEQFF. In DNA, the CDR3 is TGTGCCAGCAGCAAATCAGGGAATGAGCAGTTCTTC. Using reference TRBV28 and TRBJ2-1 for the parts outside the CDR3, the full variable domain is DVKVTQSSRYLVKRTGEKVFLECVQDMDHENMFWYRQDPGLGLRLIYFSYDVKMKEKGDIPEGYSVSREKKERFSLILESASTNQTSMYLCASSKSGNEQFFGPGTRLTVL.

This clone was seen more than once but under ten times. The gene calls are TRBV4-2 and TRBJ2-1; maybe TRBD2 (5 bases). Per the germline V gene, CDR1 is LGHNA and CDR2 is YNFKEQ. The CDR3 runs 13 residues. V lost 1 base to trimming and J lost 10 bases, with 11 bases between them. As DNA, the CDR3 is TGTGCCAGCAGCCAAGCCCGGGGAAAGGAGCAGTTCTTC. Translation gives CASSQARGKEQFF.

This chain uses TRBV7-9 with TRBJ1-1; D perhaps matches TRBD1 (5 bases). CDR3 size: 13 residues. CDR1 SEHNR and CDR2 FQNEAQ come from the germline V gene (reference sequence). V lost 10 bases, J lost 8 bases, and 20 bases lay in between. The CDR3 region is CAIHPDSAGEAFF. Here the CDR3 DNA reads TGTGCCATCCACCCAGATTCGGCAGGGGAAGCTTTCTTT.

This clone was observed a handful of times. This rearrangement joins TRBV25-1 to TRBJ1-2; D perhaps matches TRBD1 (6 bases). Germline CDR1 MGHDK, CDR2 SYGVNS. Between the trimmed V and J ends, which lost 5 bases and 7 bases, there was a span of 11 bases. The CDR3 covers 12 residues. The CDR3 protein is CASSWAGAGYTF. The CDR3 DNA sequence: TGTGCCAGCAGTTGGGCAGGGGCTGGCTACACCTTC.